This T cell receptor beta chain is drawn from a study of T cells in Graves' hyperthyroidism and ophthalmopathy (dated by TCRdb to about 2019). Concerning the study at large: Peripheral blood was sampled at the time of initial diagnosis, prior to any treatment. TCR Vbeta CDR3 sequencing of 120 to 150 peripheral blood samples (more than 40 ophthalmopathy, under 80 hyperthyroidism and roughly 17 progressor patients) is reported in the paper. The approximately 95 discovery patients were divided at random into training and test sets in a 7:3 ratio. Once sampling was done, hyperthyroidism patients were given methimazole at a starting dose of 30 mg daily, whereas ophthalmopathy patients were given high-dose intravenous methylprednisolone. Prospective prediction of ophthalmopathy was tested in an independent validation cohort of fewer than 20 hyperthyroidism patients and some 17 patients who later progressed to ophthalmopathy. A discovery cohort of about a hundred patients, 43 with Graves' ophthalmopathy and 55 to 65 with stable Graves' hyperthyroidism, was used to find distinguishing TCR V-J signatures. In addition, the study compared T-cell repertoires in thyroid tissue and in blood from about six Graves' hyperthyroidism patients.

Beyond this particular receptor, the publication reports: Most expanded thyroid clonotypes (frequency above 0.001) were also detected in blood, a finding suggesting that blood repertoires may reflect thyroid immune responses. During validation, the model predicted progression to ophthalmopathy a median of approximately 6.5 months ahead of onset, with approximately 70% sensitivity and 72% to 80% specificity. Sample size was not statistically predetermined, and investigators were not blinded to group allocation. Ophthalmopathy was separated from stable hyperthyroidism by a 13 V-J signature model, with 85% to 90% sensitivity and approximately 81% specificity obtained in cross-validation and 80%/75% obtained in testing.

This clonotype was counted ten times or more. Its target antigen remains unknown. No base qualities exist here, and no much larger clone lies one base off it. Stable Graves' hyperthyroidism was defined as the absence of progression to ophthalmopathy over 18 months of follow-up. Hyperthyroidism patients were aged 18 to 65 years and newly diagnosed, with disease duration of less than 2 months. Any patient with an uncontrolled infection, another autoimmune disease, pregnancy or lactation was excluded. Diagnoses were based on clinical symptoms, serum thyroxine and TRAb, thyroid ultrasound and orbital computed tomography. PBMCs were isolated from 8 to 10 ml of fresh peripheral blood by Ficoll-Paque density gradient centrifugation. Trizol reagent was used to extract total RNA, and RNA quality was then checked on an Agilent 2100 Bioanalyzer. The TCR beta CDR3 regions were amplified from the RNA transcripts. For the first round of RT-PCR on the TCR CDR3, the HTBI primer set was used together with the Qiagen OneStep RT-PCR kit. The libraries were constructed in a second round of multiplex PCR and then size-selected and purified. The libraries were sequenced on an Illumina HiSeq2000 using paired-end 100 bp reads. The authors processed their data as follows. SOAPnuke was used to process the raw data, removing reads that contained adapters or uncalled bases, had a mean Phred below 15, or lacked an exact match to the constant primer or identifier. COPE v1.2.5 was used to merge the high-quality paired reads, and each unique nucleotide sequence was defined as a clonotype. MiTCR v1.1 was used to align the clonotypes against IMGT TRBV, TRBD and TRBJ reference segments. Analysis was restricted to V-J combinations with a frequency above 0.0001, which covered roughly 99% of repertoires. A TCS score was defined as the ratio of F50 (clonal expansion) to E x V (chaos), with BLOSUM62-based TCRdist applied between CDR3 peptides within each V-J. Welch's t-statistics and random forest reduced just over 500 V-J features to under 15, which were used in a naive Bayes classifier (R e1071). The Morisita-Horn index was used to measure how similar the thyroid and blood repertoires were. TCRdb trimmed public reads at Q25 via fastp, called clones via MiXCR and kept in-frame beta chains. Each entry merges the rows of one CDR3 protein and shows their most common DNA and genes. The V and J calls and clone size come from TCRdb's table, not from the authors' own analysis. Here the sample has just under 750,000 distinct CDR3 sequences; 30% to 40% occur a single time. Of the sample, roughly 30% is held by the ten largest clones.

Material for sequencing was blood. The TCR comes from a middle-aged woman with Graves' hyperthyroidism.

This receptor carries the CDR3 CASSADSLSGANVLTF. In nucleotide form, the sequence is TGTGCCAGTAGTGCCGACAGCCTCTCTGGGGCCAACGTCCTGACTTTC. The rearrangement combines TRBV19 with TRBJ2-6, and possibly TRBD1, on 5 matching bases. The CDR3 has 16 amino acids, counting the end cysteine and phenylalanine. Here the CDR3 DNA is all that survives: 48 bases in frame from base 1. Via the germline V gene (reference sequence), CDR1 is LNHDA and CDR2 SQIVND. Trimming takes 5 bases from V and 0 bases from J, and the germline ends sit 11 bases apart.